A single sample gave rise to the 2 T cell receptor beta chains below, sequenced in a study of blood T cell dynamics during melanoma immunotherapy. The time point was: pre-treatment baseline. Data came from immunoSEQ multiplex PCR; TCRdb stores just in-frame clones and leaves some out. This repertoire shows about 10,000 clones, roughly 86% found once; its top ten account for more than 8.5%. Here the sequenced sample was blood, taken from a patient treated with checkpoint blockade. Receptors were obtained from a human donor with melanoma.

The rearrangement uses TRBV13 and TRBJ1-1; TRBD1 might be the D (5 bases). Trimming took off 3 bases at V and 4 bases at J, with 12 bases between the two ends. Germline V lookup: CDR1 PRHDT, CDR2 FYEKMQ (reference sequence). This CDR3 has 14 residues. The CDR3 coding sequence is TGTGCCAGCAGCTTGACAGAGCTTCGCACTGAAGCTTTCTTT. Translation gives CASSLTELRTEAFF.

About this clone: The sample has other DNA sequences that encode this CDR3 too. The chain recombines TRBV9 with TRBJ1-1; D remains ambiguous. Looked up from germline, CDR1 is SGDLS and CDR2 is YYNGEE. The CDR3 is 13 amino acids. V was trimmed by 0 bases and J by 4 bases, leaving 7 bases between them. CDR3 nucleotide sequence: TGTGCCAGCAGCGTAGGGGTGGGCACTGAAGCTTTCTTT. Its protein is CASSVGVGTEAFF.